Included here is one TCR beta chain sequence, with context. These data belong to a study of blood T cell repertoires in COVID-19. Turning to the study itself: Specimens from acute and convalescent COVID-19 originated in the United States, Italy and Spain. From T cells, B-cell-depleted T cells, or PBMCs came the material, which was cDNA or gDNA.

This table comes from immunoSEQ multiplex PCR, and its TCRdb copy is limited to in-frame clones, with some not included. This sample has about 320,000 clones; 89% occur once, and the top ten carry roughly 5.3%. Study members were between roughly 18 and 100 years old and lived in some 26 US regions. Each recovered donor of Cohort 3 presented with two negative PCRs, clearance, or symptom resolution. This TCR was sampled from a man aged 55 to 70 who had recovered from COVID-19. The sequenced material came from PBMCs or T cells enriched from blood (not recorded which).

The CDR3 reads CASSERQGVNEQYF. The CDR3 nucleotides read TGTGCCAGCAGCGAGAGACAGGGGGTAAACGAGCAGTACTTC. The rearrangement joins TRBV7-9 to TRBJ2-7; 9 nucleotides line up with TRBD1. CDR3 size: 14 residues. In germline, CDR1 is SEHNR, CDR2 FQNEAQ (reference sequence). The J segment lost 5 bases and the V segment lost 5 bases, leaving 7 bases of the junction unmatched.